Each of the 22 T cell receptor beta chains below was sequenced from the same sample in a study of blood T cell repertoires in COVID-19. Assay: immunoSEQ multiplex PCR; the TCRdb copy retains only in-frame clones and omits some. The sample shows about 210,000 clones, about 87% of them seen only once. Sequencing was done on a sample of peripheral blood. These receptors came from a man aged 70 or older with acute or convalescent COVID-19.

This chain uses TRBV6-5 with TRBJ1-6, with D possibly being TRBD1 (5 bases). This CDR3 has 12 amino acids. Germline CDR1 reads MNHEY; CDR2 reads SVGAGI. Trimming took 2 bases from V and 13 from J, leaving 9 bases between them. In DNA form, the CDR3 reads TGTGCCAGCAGTTACCGGGGGAGCCCCCTCCACTTT. As protein: CASSYRGSPLHF.

The chain couples TRBV5-1 to TRBJ2-2; TRBD1 aligns across 7 bases. Germline V gene data show CDR1 as SGHRS and CDR2 as YFSETQ. CDR3 length: 15 residues. Germline trimming cut 0 bases from V and 5 bases from J; bases unmatched to any gene: 4. CDR3 bases: TGCGCCAGCAGCTTGGGACAGGGAAAAACCGGGGAGCTGTTTTTT. Translating it yields CASSLGQGKTGELFF.

The V call is TRBV9, the J call TRBJ2-1; D may be TRBD2 (5 bases). Germline V gene data show CDR1 as SGDLS and CDR2 as YYNGEE. Trimming left V 0 bases short and J 6 bases short, with 10 bases between. This CDR3 comprises 14 residues. This chain's CDR3 is CASSVDPSLNEQFF. The CDR3 DNA reads TGTGCCAGCAGCGTAGATCCTAGCCTCAATGAGCAGTTCTTC. The full variable domain, rest sourced from reference TRBV9 and TRBJ2-1, is DSGVTQTPKHLITATGQRVTLRCSPRSGDLSVYWYQQSLDQGLQFLIQYYNGEERAKGNILERFSAQQFPDLHSELNLSSLELGDSALYFCASSVDPSLNEQFFGPGTRLTVL.

The chain joins TRBV7-9 to TRBJ1-1, with 9 bases aligning to TRBD1. V trimming: 1 base; J trimming: 1 base; junction bases outside the gene matches: 4. CDR3 length equals 16 residues. CDR1 and CDR2 (germline): SEHNR, FQNEAQ (reference sequence). The CDR3 loop is CASSLGQGGQNTEAFF. CDR3 sequence (DNA): TGTGCCAGCAGCTTAGGACAGGGGGGCCAGAACACTGAAGCTTTCTTT.

In this sample, this clone turned up once. The chain recombines TRBV6-6 with TRBJ2-1; 10 bases fit TRBD2. Trimming took 0 bases from V and 8 from J; bases not matched to a gene: 4. The germline V gene encodes CDR1 MNHNY and CDR2 SVGAGI (reference sequence). The CDR3 spans 15 residues. CDR3 DNA: TGTGCCAGCAGTTACTCGGCTAGCGGGAGAGATGAGCAGTTCTTC. Its translation is CASSYSASGRDEQFF.

The chain recombines TRBV11-2 with TRBJ2-7, with 8 nucleotides matching TRBD1. Germline lookup yields CDR1 SGHAT and CDR2 FQNNGV. V was clipped by 5 bases and J by 5 bases; unmatched bases: 11. CDR3 length equals 15 residues. The CDR3 nucleotides read TGTGCCAGCAGCCCGAGGACAGGGTTGGAAAACGAGCAGTACTTC. Protein: CASSPRTGLENEQYF.

This chain connects TRBV27 to TRBJ1-5; D perhaps matches TRBD1 (6 bases). Per the germline V gene, CDR1 is MNHEY and CDR2 is SMNVEV (reference sequence). V was cut by 6 bases and J by 2 bases, with 14 bases left in between. This CDR3 contains 15 residues. CDR3 region: CASRQGQDGNQPQHF. CDR3 coding DNA: TGTGCCAGCAGACAGGGCCAGGATGGCAATCAGCCCCAGCATTTT.

This clone was seen repeatedly, ten times or more. V and J are TRBV4-1 and TRBJ1-2; D gene unclear. Germline lookup yields CDR1 MGHRA and CDR2 YSYEKL. The CDR3 spans 19 residues. Trimming pared 5 bases from V and 0 bases from J, leaving 25 bases between. The DNA for the CDR3 is TGCGCCAGCAGCGGTTCTGAACAGACCTTTCTTCAACCTAACTATGGCTACACCTTC. Translation: CASSGSEQTFLQPNYGYTF.

The chain links TRBV30 to TRBJ2-7, with 9 bases aligning to TRBD2. The CDR3 consists of 14 residues. The germline gives CDR1 GTSNPN, CDR2 SVGIG (reference sequence). V shed 6 bases, J shed 5 bases, and the junction held 11 bases outside the gene matches. CDR3 sequence reads: CACAGRTSVHEQYF. The CDR3 coding sequence is TGTGCCTGTGCGGGGAGGACTAGCGTCCACGAGCAGTACTTC.

The chain carries TRBV6-1 and TRBJ2-5; 8 nucleotides line up with TRBD1. The CDR3 is made up of 14 amino acids. Losses at the gene ends were 3 bases for V and 1 base for J; bases not matched to a gene: 1. The germline CDR1 and CDR2 sequences are MNHNS and SASEGT. For the CDR3, the DNA is TGTGCCAGCAGTGACAGGGGGCCCCAAGAGACCCAGTACTTC. Protein: CASSDRGPQETQYF.

This rearrangement joins TRBV9 to TRBJ1-1; 7 bases are a match to TRBD1. With 3 bases clipped from V and 0 bases from J, the junction kept 5 bases outside the gene matches. The CDR3 consists of 15 residues. Germline CDR1 and CDR2: SGDLS and YYNGEE. CDR3 in DNA: TGTGCCAGCAGCGCCATGACAGGGTTGAACACTGAAGCTTTCTTT. It codes for CASSAMTGLNTEAFF.

The count of this clone is one. The chain joins TRBV13 to TRBJ2-2; 11 bases line up with TRBD1. The ends lost 3 bases at V and 5 bases at J; junction bases unmatched: 2. CDR1 PRHDT and CDR2 FYEKMQ come from the germline V gene (reference sequence). This CDR3 contains 15 residues. Written as DNA, the CDR3 is TGTGCCAGCAGCTTCGGGGACAGGGGGACCGGGGAGCTGTTTTTT. This translates into CASSFGDRGTGELFF.

CDR3 amino acids: CASSSSTGQGYTF. Here the CDR3 DNA reads TGTGCCAGCAGCTCTTCGACAGGGCAGGGCTACACCTTC. This chain joins TRBV11-3 and TRBJ1-2; 7 bases align to TRBD1. Germline V gives CDR1 SGHNT, CDR2 YENEEA. The length of the CDR3 is 13 residues. V lost 4 bases to trimming and J lost 8 bases; unmatched junction nucleotides: 7.

This chain uses TRBV6-2 or TRBV6-3 with TRBJ2-2, with D hard to call. The V gene lost 5 bases and the J gene lost 1 base, with 26 bases spanning the gap. There are 20 residues in the CDR3. Per the germline V gene, CDR1 is MNHEY and CDR2 is SVGEGT. The CDR3 reads CASSRLSTSPSVKNTGELFF. CDR3 coding DNA: TGTGCCAGCAGTCGTCTTTCTACCTCCCCTTCGGTAAAGAACACCGGGGAGCTGTTTTTT.

This clone was recorded only once. The CDR3 region has the DNA TGTGCCAGTAGTAGAGAAGGGGACAGGGATGTCAATCAGCCCCAGCATTTT. Translation gives CASSREGDRDVNQPQHF. This rearrangement joins TRBV19 to TRBJ1-5, with 9 bases lining up with TRBD1. The CDR3 spans 17 residues. Germline V gene data show CDR1 as LNHDA and CDR2 as SQIVND (reference sequence). V was pared by 4 bases and J by 3 bases, with 10 bases of the junction left unmatched.

The V call is TRBV3-1 (or the pseudogene TRBV3-2), the J call TRBJ2-1; possibly TRBD1 for D (5 bases). Deletions cut 5 bases from V and 12 bases from J, with 14 bases between. Germline CDR1 is LGHDT and CDR2 is YNNKEL (reference sequence). This CDR3 comprises 12 residues. As DNA, the CDR3 is TGTGCCAGCAGCTCCATTCAGGGTGGGCAGTTCTTC. Amino acid sequence: CASSSIQGGQFF.

V usage is TRBV6-5 and J usage is TRBJ2-1; tentatively, D is TRBD2 (5 bases). Per germline, CDR1 MNHEY and CDR2 SVGAGI. Trimming took 6 bases from V and 4 from J, leaving 10 bases between them. The CDR3 spans 13 residues. In DNA, the CDR3 is TGTGCCAGCAGGTCGGGGTTATACAATGAGCAGTTCTTC. This gives the protein CASRSGLYNEQFF.

V and J are TRBV2 and TRBJ2-1; 10 nucleotides align to TRBD2. The CDR3 covers 15 residues. Germline loops: CDR1 SNHLY, CDR2 FYNNEI. Trimming removed 1 base from V and 3 bases from J; junction bases left unmatched: 0. CDR3 nucleotides: TGTGCCAGCAGTGAAGGGACTAGCGGCTACAATGAGCAGTTCTTC. Translated: CASSEGTSGYNEQFF.

The chain couples TRBV7-9 to TRBJ1-2, with D unclear. Per germline, CDR1 SEHNR and CDR2 FQNEAQ (reference sequence). Trimming took 3 bases from V and 2 from J, leaving 10 bases between them. The CDR3 has 14 amino acids. The CDR3 sequence is CASSFARGNYGYTF. In nucleotides, the CDR3 is TGTGCCAGCAGCTTCGCTCGGGGAAACTATGGCTACACCTTC.

The chain recombines TRBV5-1 with TRBJ2-2; 8 bases match TRBD2. The CDR3 length is 14 residues. The trim removed 5 bases at V and 2 bases at J, leaving 2 bases unmatched. The germline CDR1 and CDR2 sequences are SGHRS and YFSETQ. Here the CDR3 reads CASRREVNTGELFF. DNA of the CDR3: TGCGCCAGCAGGCGGGAGGTTAACACCGGGGAGCTGTTTTTT.

The rearrangement joins TRBV7-2 to TRBJ2-3; D is unresolved. Trimming pared 1 base from V and 4 bases from J, leaving 15 bases between. There are 16 residues in the CDR3. CDR1 is SGHTA, CDR2 FQGNSA, per germline. CDR3 DNA sequence: TGTGCCAGCAGCTTAGGGCCGGCCACTACGGCAGATACGCAGTATTTT. As protein: CASSLGPATTADTQYF.

This chain uses TRBV5-4 with TRBJ1-2; weak D call: TRBD1 (5 bases). Germline V gene lookup returns CDR1 SGHNT and CDR2 YYREEE (reference sequence). This CDR3 has 15 amino acids. V dropped 9 bases and J dropped 0 bases, with 18 bases sitting between them. The CDR3 sequence: CAIGPGGRANYGYTF. In DNA form, the CDR3 reads TGTGCCATAGGACCCGGGGGAAGAGCTAACTATGGCTACACCTTC.